This entry is about one T cell receptor (beta chain). Mismatch with germline at one junction end may stem from a read error. The repertoire was sequenced with immunoSEQ multiplex PCR; TCRdb's copy has only in-frame clones and lacks some. The table shows about 330,000 clones, with around 87% occurring only once. The sample originates from a study of blood T cell repertoires in COVID-19. There are 15 residues in the CDR3. The germline gives CDR1 SSHAT, CDR2 FNYEAQ (reference sequence). The TCR was taken from a woman under 40 who had recovered from COVID-19. V gene TRBV7-7 combines with J gene TRBJ2-5, with a weak D call TRBD1 (6 bases). Sequenced input: PBMCs or T cells enriched from blood (not recorded which). Here the CDR3 reads CASSLDGTTDETQYF. The DNA of the CDR3 is TGTGCTAGCAGCTTAGATGGGACAACTGATGAGACCCAGTACTTC.